These T cell receptor beta chains were read from a single sample in a study of blood T cell repertoires in COVID-19. This table comes from immunoSEQ multiplex PCR, and its TCRdb copy is limited to in-frame clones, with some not included. Here the sample spans about 110,000 clones, around 83% being singletons. Sequenced input: peripheral blood. The source is a woman aged 70-85 years with acute or convalescent COVID-19. The CDR3 runs from the conserved cysteine through the conserved F or W. A D gene is named only where the DNA matches it firmly. Only part of the rows carry a size: once, few, many, or a class if the clone is expanded.

. | TRBJ1-2 | TRBV6-1 | . | TGTGCCAGCAGTGAATACGGGTCGGGCTATGGCTACACCTTC | CASSEYGSGYGYTF
. | TRBJ1-6 | TRBV18 | TRBD1 | TGTGCCAGCTACGCCGGGACAGGGGCTCTCGGATCACCCCTCCACTTT | CASYAGTGALGSPLHF
few | TRBJ1-1 | TRBV5-5 | TRBD1 | TGTGCCAGCAGCTCCATTCCCGGGACAGGGAGGAACACTGAAGCTTTCTTT | CASSSIPGTGRNTEAFF
. | TRBJ1-5 | TRBV6-2/TRBV6-3 | TRBD1 | TGTGCCAGCAGTACCCGGGACAGGGGCGATCCCCAGCATTTT | CASSTRDRGDPQHF
. | TRBJ1-4 | TRBV15 | . | TGTGCCACCAGCAGAGGCCAGAATGAAAAACTGTTTTTT | CATSRGQNEKLFF
. | TRBJ2-5 | TRBV7-2 | . | TGTGCCAGCAGCTTCTCAGGGGCGGGAGTGGGGGAAGAGACCCAGTACTTC | CASSFSGAGVGEETQYF
. | TRBJ1-1 | TRBV5-1 | . | TGCGCCAGCGTCCCAGGGCTTACGGACACTGAAGCTTTCTTT | CASVPGLTDTEAFF
few | TRBJ1-6 | TRBV10-3 | . | TGTGCCATCAGTGTCGCCGGTCATTCACCCCTCCACTTT | CAISVAGHSPLHF
. | TRBJ2-2 | TRBV6-5 | TRBD2 | TGTGCCAGCAGTTCTCGGACTAGCAAGGGGACCGGGGAGCTGTTTTTT | CASSSRTSKGTGELFF
. | TRBJ1-2 | TRBV6-6 | . | TGTGCCAGCGAGAGGGCGGGGGGCTACACCTTC | CASERAGGYTF
. | TRBJ1-2 | TRBV6-5 | . | TGTGCCAGCAGTTACGTGGACAAAGGCTATGGCTACACCTTC | CASSYVDKGYGYTF
. | TRBJ1-6 | TRBV6-6 | . | TGTGCCAGCAGTTACTCAGGGAGTAATTCACCCCTCCACTTT | CASSYSGSNSPLHF
. | TRBJ1-6 | TRBV28 | . | TGTGCCAGCAGTTTAGACAGGCGTAATTCACCCCTCCACTTT | CASSLDRRNSPLHF
. | TRBJ2-3 | TRBV6-5 | . | TGTGCCAGCAGGCGACACCTGACAGTGCCAGATACGCAGTATTTT | CASRRHLTVPDTQYF
. | TRBJ2-5 | TRBV14 | . | TGTGCCAGCTCTCTTAGCAGGGACGGGGGGACCCAGTACTTC | CASSLSRDGGTQYF
few | TRBJ1-2 | TRBV11-2 | . | TGTGCCAGCAGCCCTCGGCAGGGGTTCGATGGCTACACCTTC | CASSPRQGFDGYTF
. | TRBJ2-4 | TRBV5-6 | . | TGTGCCAGCAGCCGCGACGGAAAGGAGAAAAACATTCAGTACTTC | CASSRDGKEKNIQYF
. | TRBJ1-1 | TRBV5-8 | . | TGTGCCAGCAGCACCTTAGCCGCCTGGACTGAAGCTTTCTTT | CASSTLAAWTEAFF
. | TRBJ1-5 | TRBV19 | TRBD1 | TGTGCCAGTAGTCCAGGGGGCGGTCAGCCCCAGCATTTT | CASSPGGGQPQHF
few | TRBJ2-5 | TRBV19 | TRBD1 | TGTGCCAGTAGGCCAAGACAGGGGAAGGAGACCCAGTACTTC | CASRPRQGKETQYF
. | TRBJ2-7 | TRBV7-8 | . | TGTGCCAGCAGCTTAGGAGATCTATACGAGCAGTACTTC | CASSLGDLYEQYF
. | TRBJ1-1 | TRBV19 | TRBD1 | TGTGCCAGTAGTCCCAGGGGGTCATTGAACACTGAAGCTTTCTTT | CASSPRGSLNTEAFF
. | TRBJ2-3 | TRBV9 | . | TGTGCCAGCAGCGGGATAATCGGGGGCACAGATACGCAGTATTTT | CASSGIIGGTDTQYF
. | TRBJ1-4 | TRBV28 | TRBD1 | TGTGCCAGCAGTTTATCAGGGGGCACTAATGAAAAACTGTTTTTT | CASSLSGGTNEKLFF
few | TRBJ2-1 | TRBV28 | . | TGTGTGACTGGGACACTTTCAGGCAATGAGCAGTTCTTC | CVTGTLSGNEQFF
. | TRBJ2-2 | TRBV7-9 | . | TGTGCCAGCAGCCGAAGGGACATCACGAACACCGGGGAGCTGTTTTTT | CASSRRDITNTGELFF
few | TRBJ1-1 | TRBV6-5 | . | TGTGCCAGCAGTTACCGACAGTCCGGCACTGAAGCTTTCTTT | CASSYRQSGTEAFF
. | TRBJ1-3 | TRBV7-9 | . | TGTGCCAGCAGCTCGGAGGGAGGAAACACCATATATTTT | CASSSEGGNTIYF
. | TRBJ2-2 | TRBV3-1/TRBV3-2 | . | TGTGCCAGCAGCCTCGGGAGAACCGGGGAGCTGTTTTTT | CASSLGRTGELFF
. | TRBJ2-6 | TRBV6-6 | . | TGTGCCAGCAGTCGACGGTTTGGAGTTCCCGGGGCCAACGTCCTGACTTTC | CASSRRFGVPGANVLTF
. | TRBJ1-3 | TRBV4-3 | TRBD1 | TGCGCCAGCAGCCAGGGTAGGGGGCATGGAAACACCATATATTTT | CASSQGRGHGNTIYF
. | TRBJ2-5 | TRBV5-6 | . | TGTGCCAGCAGCGGAACAGATTTACAAGAGACCCAGTACTTC | CASSGTDLQETQYF
. | TRBJ2-7 | TRBV5-1 | TRBD1 | TGCGCCAGCAGCTCCCGACAGGGCGTCCCCTACGAGCAGTACTTC | CASSSRQGVPYEQYF
. | TRBJ2-5 | TRBV7-8 | . | TGTGCCAGCAGCCGCAGAGGACAGTCCTTACGAGATGGAGAGACCCAGTACTTC | CASSRRGQSLRDGETQYF
. | TRBJ1-2 | TRBV3-1/TRBV3-2 | . | TGTGCCAGCAGCCCATTTTCCGGGAACTATGGCTACACCTTC | CASSPFSGNYGYTF
once | TRBJ2-1 | TRBV18 | . | TGTGCCAGCTCACAACTAGTTGGCAATGAGCAGTTCTTC | CASSQLVGNEQFF
few | TRBJ1-1 | TRBV10-3 | . | TGTGCCATCAGTCCACAGGGTGCCTACACTGAAGCTTTCTTT | CAISPQGAYTEAFF
. | TRBJ2-7 | TRBV7-2 | TRBD1 | TGTGCCAGCAGCGCTGGGACAGGGGGAAGGTACGAGCAGTACTTC | CASSAGTGGRYEQYF
. | TRBJ2-6 | TRBV19 | . | TGTGCCAGTAGTATCGGTTCGGGGTCTGGGGCCAACGTCCTGACTTTC | CASSIGSGSGANVLTF
. | TRBJ1-3 | TRBV5-4 | . | TGTGCCAGCAGTGACAGGCCCTCTGGAAACACCATATATTTT | CASSDRPSGNTIYF
. | TRBJ1-1 | TRBV5-1 | . | TGCGCCAGCAGCCCCTCGTCCGGGGGCGGGGGTGGCACTGAAGCTTTCTTT | CASSPSSGGGGGTEAFF
. | TRBJ1-5 | TRBV10-1 | . | TGCGCCAGCAGTGAAAGCGGGGATCAGCCCCAGCATTTT | CASSESGDQPQHF
once | TRBJ1-2 | TRBV6-5 | . | TGTGCCAGCAGTTACTCGCACATTGATGGCTACACCTTC | CASSYSHIDGYTF
. | TRBJ1-2 | TRBV7-3 | . | TGTGCCAGCAGCTTAGATGGACAACAGGGTTCCGGTTATGGCTACACCTTC | CASSLDGQQGSGYGYTF
. | TRBJ2-3 | TRBV9 | TRBD2 | TGTGCCAGCAGCCCTTGGGGTACTAGCGGGTTCCTCACAGATACGCAGTATTTT | CASSPWGTSGFLTDTQYF
. | TRBJ2-2 | TRBV11-2 | . | TGTGCCAGCAGCTTGGGGCGAGGGGGTCGTACCGGGGAGCTGTTTTTT | CASSLGRGGRTGELFF
once | TRBJ1-1 | TRBV19 | TRBD1 | TGTGCCAGTAGCCCCGAGGGACAGGGCCGTTCTGAAGCTTTCTTT | CASSPEGQGRSEAFF
once | TRBJ2-7 | TRBV7-6 | . | TGTGCCAGCAGCTTAAATCAGGTCTCCTACGAGCAGTACTTC | CASSLNQVSYEQYF
. | TRBJ1-5 | TRBV12-3/TRBV12-4 | TRBD1 | TGTGCCAGCAGGAGGACAGGGCAACAGCCCCAGCATTTT | CASRRTGQQPQHF
once | TRBJ1-5 | TRBV2 | TRBD1 | TGTGCCAGCAGCGCCGGACAGGGGCCCGACGGGCAGCCCCAGCATTTT | CASSAGQGPDGQPQHF
. | TRBJ2-7 | TRBV3-1/TRBV3-2 | TRBD1 | TGTGCCAGCAGCCATGGACCCGAGACAGGGCACTACGAGCAGTACTTC | CASSHGPETGHYEQYF
. | TRBJ2-7 | TRBV7-9 | TRBD2 | TGTGCCAGCAGCCCTGCGACTAGCGGGACGACCTACGAGCAGTACTTC | CASSPATSGTTYEQYF
. | TRBJ2-1 | TRBV5-1 | TRBD2 | TGCGCCAGCAGCTCAGGGACTAGTTGGCCAAATGAGCAGTTCTTC | CASSSGTSWPNEQFF
. | TRBJ2-3 | TRBV24-1 | . | TGTGCCACCAGTGTTGGAGGCACAGATACGCAGTATTTT | CATSVGGTDTQYF
once | TRBJ1-6 | TRBV2 | . | TGTGCCAGCAGGGGGAGAAGGGCAGGTGATAATTCACCCCTCCACTTT | CASRGRRAGDNSPLHF
. | TRBJ1-5 | TRBV18 | . | TGTGCCAGCTCACCAAATCGAGGGAGCGTAAATCAGCCCCAGCATTTT | CASSPNRGSVNQPQHF
. | TRBJ2-7 | TRBV5-1 | TRBD2 | TGCGCCAGCAGCCCCAACGGCGGGACTAGGGGCGAGCAGTACTTC | CASSPNGGTRGEQYF